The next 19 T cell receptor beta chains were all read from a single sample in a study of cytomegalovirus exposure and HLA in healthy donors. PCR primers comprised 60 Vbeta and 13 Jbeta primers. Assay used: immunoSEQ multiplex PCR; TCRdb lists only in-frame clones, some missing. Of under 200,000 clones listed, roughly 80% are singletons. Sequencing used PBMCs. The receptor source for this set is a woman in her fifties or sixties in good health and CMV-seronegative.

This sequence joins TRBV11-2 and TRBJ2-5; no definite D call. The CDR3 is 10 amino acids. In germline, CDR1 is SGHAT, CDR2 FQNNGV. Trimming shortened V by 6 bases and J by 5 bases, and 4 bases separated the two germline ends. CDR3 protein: CASRSETQYF. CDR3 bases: TGTGCCAGCAGATCGGAGACCCAGTACTTC.

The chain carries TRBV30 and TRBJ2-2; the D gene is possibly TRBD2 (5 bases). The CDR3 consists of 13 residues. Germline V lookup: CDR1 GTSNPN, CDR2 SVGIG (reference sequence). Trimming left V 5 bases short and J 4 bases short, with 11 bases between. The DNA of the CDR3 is TGTGCCTGGGGACTCACGAGCACCGGGGAGCTGTTTTTT. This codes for CAWGLTSTGELFF.

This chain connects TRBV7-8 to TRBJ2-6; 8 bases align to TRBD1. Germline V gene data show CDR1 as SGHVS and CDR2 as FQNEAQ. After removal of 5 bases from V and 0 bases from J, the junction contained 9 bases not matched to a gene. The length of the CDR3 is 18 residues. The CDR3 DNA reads TGTGCCAGCAGCCCCGGACAGGGTGGCGTCTCTGGGGCCAACGTCCTGACTTTC. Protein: CASSPGQGGVSGANVLTF.

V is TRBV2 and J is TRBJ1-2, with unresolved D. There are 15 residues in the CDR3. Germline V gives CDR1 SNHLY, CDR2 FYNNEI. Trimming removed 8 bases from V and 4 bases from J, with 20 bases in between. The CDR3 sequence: CASSYRPGRLYGYTF. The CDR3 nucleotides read TGTGCCAGCTCCTACCGGCCAGGCCGCCTCTATGGCTACACCTTC.

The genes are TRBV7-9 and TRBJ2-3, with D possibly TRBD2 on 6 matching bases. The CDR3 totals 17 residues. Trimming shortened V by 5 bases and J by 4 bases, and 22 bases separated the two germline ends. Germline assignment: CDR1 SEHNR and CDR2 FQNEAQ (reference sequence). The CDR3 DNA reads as TGTGCCAGCAGCAATAAAACTAGGGACCCTAGCGCAGATACGCAGTATTTT. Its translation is CASSNKTRDPSADTQYF.

The DNA of the CDR3 is TGTGCCAGTGGGTTGGGGACAGGGGGTACCTACCAAGAGACCCAGTACTTC. Amino acid sequence: CASGLGTGGTYQETQYF. V usage is TRBV19 and J usage is TRBJ2-5; TRBD1 matches at 11 bases. Germline CDR1 is LNHDA and CDR2 is SQIVND (reference sequence). The V segment lost 8 bases and the J segment 0 bases; nucleotides outside the gene matches: 11. The CDR3 spans 17 residues.

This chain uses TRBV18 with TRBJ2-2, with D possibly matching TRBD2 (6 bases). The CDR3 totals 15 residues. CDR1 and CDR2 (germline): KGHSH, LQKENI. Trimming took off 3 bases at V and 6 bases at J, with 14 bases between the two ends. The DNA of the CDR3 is TGTGCCAGCTCACCGCCAGGGAGGTTTCCCGGGGAGCTGTTTTTT. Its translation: CASSPPGRFPGELFF.

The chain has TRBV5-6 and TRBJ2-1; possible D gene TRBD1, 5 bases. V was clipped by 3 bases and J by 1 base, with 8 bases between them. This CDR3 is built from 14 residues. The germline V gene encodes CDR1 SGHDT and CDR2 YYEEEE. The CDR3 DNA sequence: TGTGCCAGCAGCTGGCAGGGATCCTACAATGAGCAGTTCTTC. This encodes CASSWQGSYNEQFF. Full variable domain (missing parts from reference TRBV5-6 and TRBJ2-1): DAGVTQSPTHLIKTRGQQVTLRCSPKSGHDTVSWYQQALGQGPQFIFQYYEEEERQRGNFPDRFSGHQFPNYSSELNVNALLLGDSALYLCASSWQGSYNEQFFGPGTRLTVL.

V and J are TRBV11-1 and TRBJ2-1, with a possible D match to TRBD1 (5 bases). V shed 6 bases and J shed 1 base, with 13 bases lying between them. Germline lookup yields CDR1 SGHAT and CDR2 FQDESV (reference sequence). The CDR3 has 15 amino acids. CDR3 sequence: CASSLEGASYNEQFF. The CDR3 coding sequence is TGTGCCAGCAGTCTAGAAGGGGCATCCTACAATGAGCAGTTCTTC.

CDR3 protein: CAISEKYQGGQPQHF. The DNA of the CDR3 is TGTGCCATCAGTGAGAAGTACCAGGGCGGTCAGCCCCAGCATTTT. The chain combines TRBV10-3 with TRBJ1-5, with D possibly matching TRBD1 (5 bases). CDR1 ENHRY and CDR2 SYGVKD come from the germline V gene. V gave up 2 bases and J gave up 6 bases, with 14 bases separating them. The CDR3 is made up of 15 amino acids.

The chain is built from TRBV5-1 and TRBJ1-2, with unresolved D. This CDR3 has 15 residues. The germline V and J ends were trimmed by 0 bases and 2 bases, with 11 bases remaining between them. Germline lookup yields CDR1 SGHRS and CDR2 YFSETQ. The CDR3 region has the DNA TGCGCCAGCAGCTTGGGTGTGCCGGTGAACTATGGCTACACCTTC. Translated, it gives CASSLGVPVNYGYTF.

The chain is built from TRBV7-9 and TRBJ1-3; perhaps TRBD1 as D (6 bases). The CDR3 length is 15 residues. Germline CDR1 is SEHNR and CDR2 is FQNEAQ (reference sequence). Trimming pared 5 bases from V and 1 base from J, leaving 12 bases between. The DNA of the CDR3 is TGTGCCAGCAGCACTGACGGGACATCTGGAAACACCATATATTTT. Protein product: CASSTDGTSGNTIYF.

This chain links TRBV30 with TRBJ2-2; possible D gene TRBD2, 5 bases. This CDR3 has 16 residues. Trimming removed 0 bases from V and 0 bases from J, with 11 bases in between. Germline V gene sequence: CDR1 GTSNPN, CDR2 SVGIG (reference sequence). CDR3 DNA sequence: TGTGCCTGGAGTGTATTCGAGCGGACGAACACCGGGGAGCTGTTTTTT. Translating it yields CAWSVFERTNTGELFF.

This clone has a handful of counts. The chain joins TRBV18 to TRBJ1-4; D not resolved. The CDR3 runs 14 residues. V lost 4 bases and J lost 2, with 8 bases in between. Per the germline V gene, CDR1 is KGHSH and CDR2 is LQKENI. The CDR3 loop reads CASSRSETNEKLFF. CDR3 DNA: TGTGCCAGCTCACGGTCCGAGACTAATGAAAAACTGTTTTTT.

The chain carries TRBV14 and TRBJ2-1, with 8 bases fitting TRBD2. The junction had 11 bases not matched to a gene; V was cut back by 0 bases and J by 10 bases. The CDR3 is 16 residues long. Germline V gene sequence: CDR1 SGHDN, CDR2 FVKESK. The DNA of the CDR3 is TGTGCCAGCAGCCAAGAACCAGCGGGGGTGATAAGAGAGCAGTTCTTC. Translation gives CASSQEPAGVIREQFF.

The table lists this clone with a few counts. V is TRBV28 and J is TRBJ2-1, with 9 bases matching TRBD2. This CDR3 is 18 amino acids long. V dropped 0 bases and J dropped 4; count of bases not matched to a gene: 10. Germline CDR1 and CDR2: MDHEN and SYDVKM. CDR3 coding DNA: TGTGCCAGCAGTTTATGGGCCGATGGAGCGGGAGGATACAATGAGCAGTTCTTC. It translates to CASSLWADGAGGYNEQFF.

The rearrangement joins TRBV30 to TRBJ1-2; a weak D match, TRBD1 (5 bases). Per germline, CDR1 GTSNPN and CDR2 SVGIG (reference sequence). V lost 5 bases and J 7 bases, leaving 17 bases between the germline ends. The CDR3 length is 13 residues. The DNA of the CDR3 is TGTGCCTGGGGCCGACAGAGTTCTCGTGGCTACACCTTC. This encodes CAWGRQSSRGYTF. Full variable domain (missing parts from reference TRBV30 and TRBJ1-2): SQTIHQWPATLVQPVGSPLSLECTVEGTSNPNLYWYRQAAGRGLQLLFYSVGIGQISSEVPQNLSASRPQDRQFILSSKKLLLSDSGFYLCAWGRQSSRGYTFGSGTRLTVV.

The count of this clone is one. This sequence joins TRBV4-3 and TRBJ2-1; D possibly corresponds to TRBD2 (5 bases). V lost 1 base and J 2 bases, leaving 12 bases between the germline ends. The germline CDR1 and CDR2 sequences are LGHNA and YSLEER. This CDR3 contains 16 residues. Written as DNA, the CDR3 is TGCGCCAGCAGCCAAGGGAGGTGGAATACCTACAATGAGCAGTTCTTC. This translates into CASSQGRWNTYNEQFF.

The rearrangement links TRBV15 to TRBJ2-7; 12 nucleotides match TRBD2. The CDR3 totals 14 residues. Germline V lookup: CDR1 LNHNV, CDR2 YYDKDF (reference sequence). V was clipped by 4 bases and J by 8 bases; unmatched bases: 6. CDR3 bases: TGTGCCACCAGCATTGGACTAGCGGGGACCCAGCAGTACTTC. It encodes CATSIGLAGTQQYF.